This T cell receptor (beta chain) was recovered during a study of blood T cell repertoires in COVID-19. Overall study: Collection of acute and convalescent COVID-19 samples took place in the United States, Italy and Spain. In each case, the material was cDNA or gDNA derived from T cells, B-cell-depleted T cells, or PBMCs.

Germline V gives CDR1 MNHEY, CDR2 SMNVEV (reference sequence). Trimming at V came to 5 bases and at J to 0 bases, leaving 8 bases not matched to a gene. The CDR3 spans 16 residues. As originally analysed: Reference gene primer amplification in the assay estimated nucleated cell counts. Only in-frame clones appear in the TCRdb table, and some are missing; sequencing was by immunoSEQ multiplex PCR. V, J and clone size derive from that table, while D and trimming were established from the DNA sequence. The profile shows 100,000 to 150,000 clones, 74% of them singletons. The sequencing sample was made of peripheral blood. This TCR derives from a man between 60 and 70 years old with acute or convalescent COVID-19. V usage is TRBV27 and J usage is TRBJ2-3; TRBD2 aligns across 7 bases. In nucleotides, the CDR3 is TGTGCCAGCAGTCCTATAGCGGGTGCTAGCACAGATACGCAGTATTTT. Its protein is CASSPIAGASTDTQYF.